Listed below are T cell receptor beta chains from one sample, sequenced in a study of T-cell memory formation after mild COVID-19. TCRdb passed the 5' RACE reads through MiXCR, listing each CDR3 protein once. The table shows more than 70,000 distinct CDR3 sequences, with roughly 13% occurring only once. Sequencing used PBMCs or a T cell subset sorted from them (not recorded which). All receptors derive from an adult woman who had mild COVID-19 (a few samples of this study predate the infection). Cell type and time point are not known. Both conserved end residues are part of each CDR3. A D gene is named only where the DNA matches it firmly. Expanded clones are given a class, and other clones once, few, many or no size at all.

J gene | V gene | CDR3 length | clone size | D gene | CDR3 DNA | CDR3 protein
TRBJ2-1 | TRBV12-3/TRBV12-4 | 15 | few | NA | TGTGCCAGCAGCCTCCCTGGGGGTAAAAACAATGAGCAGTTCTTC | CASSLPGGKNNEQFF
TRBJ2-3 | TRBV5-5 | 11 | many | NA | TGTGCCAGCAGCCCCTCGCAAGCGCAGTATTTT | CASSPSQAQYF
TRBJ2-7 | TRBV7-9 | 13 | few | TRBD2 | TGTGCCAGCAGTACTAGCGGGTACTACGAGCAGTACTTC | CASSTSGYYEQYF
TRBJ2-5 | TRBV29-1 | 12 | few | NA | TGCAGCGTTGAAGAGAATCAAGAGACCCAGTACTTC | CSVEENQETQYF
TRBJ2-3 | TRBV7-2 | 16 | NA | TRBD1 | TGTGCCAGCAGCTCGCCGGGACAGGGGTCCCCAGATACGCAGTATTTT | CASSSPGQGSPDTQYF
TRBJ1-2 | TRBV27 | 15 | few | TRBD1 | TGTGCCAGCAGTTCCCGACAGGGCCCCTACTATGGCTACACCTTC | CASSSRQGPYYGYTF
TRBJ2-3 | TRBV7-6 | 15 | few | NA | TGTGCCAGCAGCTTAGGACCGACGAGCACAGATACGCAGTATTTT | CASSLGPTSTDTQYF
TRBJ1-5 | TRBV7-8 | 15 | few | NA | TGTGCCAGCAGCTTAAATAAACAGAGCAATCAGCCCCAGCATTTT | CASSLNKQSNQPQHF
TRBJ1-2 | TRBV12-3/TRBV12-4 | 14 | NA | NA | TGTGCCAGCAGTTTGGAGGGGCACGACTATGGCTACACCTTC | CASSLEGHDYGYTF
TRBJ1-2 | TRBV7-9 | 15 | NA | NA | TGTGCCAGCAGCTTAGGGGACGGGACCACCTATGGCTACACCTTC | CASSLGDGTTYGYTF
TRBJ2-1 | TRBV7-8 | 19 | NA | TRBD2 | TGTGCCAGCAGCTTAGAGAGGGATCGACTAGCGGGAGCTGACAATGAGCAGTTCTTC | CASSLERDRLAGADNEQFF
TRBJ2-3 | TRBV15 | 16 | many | NA | TGTGCCACCAGCAGAGAACCCGAAGACTCCACAGATACGCAGTATTTT | CATSREPEDSTDTQYF
TRBJ2-7 | TRBV5-1 | 14 | many | TRBD1 | TGCGCCAGCAGCTTACAGGGGACGGGGTACGAGCAGTACTTC | CASSLQGTGYEQYF
TRBJ2-5 | TRBV29-1 | 13 | few | TRBD1 | TGCAGCGTGACAGGGGGAGGGCAAGAGACCCAGTACTTC | CSVTGGGQETQYF
TRBJ2-7 | TRBV7-9 | 14 | NA | NA | TGTGCCAGCAGCCCCCGGGACTTTTCCTACGAGCAGTACTTC | CASSPRDFSYEQYF
TRBJ2-2 | TRBV4-2 | 16 | NA | NA | TGTGCCAGCAGCCGGGTCGGGCAGGGTCCCAACGGGGAGCTGTTTTTT | CASSRVGQGPNGELFF
TRBJ2-5 | TRBV6-2/TRBV6-3 | 17 | NA | TRBD2 | TGTGCCAGCAGTTACTCGATACTCGGGGGGACGAAAGAGACCCACTACTTC | CASSYSILGGTKETHYF
TRBJ1-1 | TRBV5-1 | 14 | NA | TRBD1 | TGCGCCAGCAGCTCAAGTCAGGGGGACACTGAAGCTTTCTTT | CASSSSQGDTEAFF
TRBJ2-5 | TRBV4-1 | 15 | few | NA | TGCGCCAGCAGCCACGGGACCACGCAATCTATGGGCCAGTACTTC | CASSHGTTQSMGQYF
TRBJ2-3 | TRBV18 | 16 | NA | NA | TGTGCCAGCTCATTCCCAAGTAGTTCGGGCACAGATACGCAGTATTTT | CASSFPSSSGTDTQYF
TRBJ2-3 | TRBV29-1 | 18 | NA | TRBD2 | TGCAGCGTTGGCCCACTACACCTAGCGGGGGGGAGCACAGATACGCAGTATTTT | CSVGPLHLAGGSTDTQYF
TRBJ2-7 | TRBV20-1 | 11 | many | TRBD2 | TGCAGTGCGGGGAGGGGTTACGAGCAGTACTTC | CSAGRGYEQYF
TRBJ2-3 | TRBV7-6 | 15 | few | TRBD2 | TGTGCCAGCAGCCCCGGGGGGTACCTCACAGATACGCAGTATTTT | CASSPGGYLTDTQYF
TRBJ2-7 | TRBV4-1 | 13 | NA | NA | TGCGCCAGCAGCCATCCGGGGGCAAACGAGCAGTACTTC | CASSHPGANEQYF
TRBJ2-1 | TRBV7-6 | 14 | NA | NA | TGTGCCAGCAGCCCGTGGGGGAGCTACAATGAGCAGTTCTTC | CASSPWGSYNEQFF
TRBJ2-7 | TRBV12-3/TRBV12-4 | 12 | few | NA | TGTGCCAGCAGTGCTGGGAGATACGAGCAGTACTTC | CASSAGRYEQYF
TRBJ2-7 | TRBV4-3 | 15 | NA | NA | TGCGCCAGCAGCCAAGGCCTACTAGCATCCTACGAGCAGTACTTC | CASSQGLLASYEQYF
TRBJ2-7 | TRBV7-9 | 15 | NA | TRBD1 | TGTGCCAGCAGCTTAGTGGGACAGGGGGCGGTCGAGCAGTACTTC | CASSLVGQGAVEQYF
TRBJ2-5 | TRBV14 | 15 | few | TRBD1 | TGTGCCAGCAGCCCCTACTGGACAGGGGAAGAGACCCAGTACTTC | CASSPYWTGEETQYF
TRBJ2-1 | TRBV7-9 | 15 | NA | TRBD1 | TGTGCCAGCAGTTTCCAGGGGGCGTCCTACAATGAGCAGTTCTTC | CASSFQGASYNEQFF
TRBJ2-5 | TRBV15 | 12 | NA | NA | TGTGCCACCAGTCCCTATGGCCAGACCCAGTACTTC | CATSPYGQTQYF
TRBJ2-1 | TRBV15 | 14 | NA | NA | TGTGCCACCAGCATGGAGGATAACTGGGATGAGCAGTTCTTC | CATSMEDNWDEQFF
TRBJ1-1 | TRBV6-6 | 14 | NA | NA | TGTGCCAGCAGTTTTCCAGGGGAGAGGACTGAAGCTTTCTTT | CASSFPGERTEAFF
TRBJ1-5 | TRBV7-2 | 13 | few | NA | TGTGCCAGCAGCGTCAGGGGTAATCAGCCCCAGCATTTT | CASSVRGNQPQHF
TRBJ2-1 | TRBV12-3/TRBV12-4 | 12 | many | NA | TGTGCCAGCAGTCCGTCGGGCTATGAGCAGTTCTTC | CASSPSGYEQFF
TRBJ1-1 | TRBV11-2 | 15 | few | TRBD1 | TGTGCCAGCAGCTCCCGACAGGGGGTGTACGCTGAAGCTTTCTTT | CASSSRQGVYAEAFF
TRBJ2-5 | TRBV9 | 16 | NA | TRBD1 | TGTGCCAGCAGCGTAGCTTCCCAGGGGGCGGGGGAGACCCAGTACTTC | CASSVASQGAGETQYF
TRBJ2-1 | TRBV5-4 | 13 | NA | NA | TGTGCCAGCAGCTTGGAGAGCACCAATGAGCAGTTCTTC | CASSLESTNEQFF
TRBJ2-1 | TRBV24-1 | 16 | NA | NA | TGTGCCACCAGTGATCAAATGGGTGGGGACTACAATGAGCAGTTCTTC | CATSDQMGGDYNEQFF
TRBJ2-1 | TRBV4-2 | 16 | NA | TRBD2 | TGTGCCAGCAGCCAATATGAGCGGGAGCTTTACAATGAGCAGTTCTTC | CASSQYERELYNEQFF
TRBJ1-6 | TRBV2 | 15 | NA | NA | TGTGCCAGCAGTGAGGCCTTGGGGGGTAATTCACCCCTCCACTTT | CASSEALGGNSPLHF
TRBJ2-1 | TRBV4-2 | 16 | NA | TRBD2 | TGTGCCAGCAGCCAAGATGGCTTAGCGGGGACCCCCTTGCAGTTCTTC | CASSQDGLAGTPLQFF
TRBJ2-5 | TRBV24-1 | 17 | few | TRBD2 | TGTGCCACCAGTGATCAAAAGGGACTAGCGGGACAAGAGACCCAGTACTTC | CATSDQKGLAGQETQYF
TRBJ2-7 | TRBV7-6 | 14 | NA | NA | TGTGCCAGCAGCCCGCTTGGGGGGGACAACGAGCAGTACTTC | CASSPLGGDNEQYF
TRBJ1-1 | TRBV7-9 | 13 | NA | NA | TGTGCCAGCAGACTGACAGGGAACACTGAAGCTTTCTTT | CASRLTGNTEAFF
TRBJ2-3 | TRBV24-1 | 13 | NA | TRBD2 | TGTGCCACCCGCGCGGGAGTAGCGGATACGCAGTATTTT | CATRAGVADTQYF
TRBJ2-3 | TRBV5-5 | 20 | NA | NA | TGTGCCAGCAGCCGCTACGGTGGGACATTCCCGGAGCGGAACACAGATACGCAGTATTTT | CASSRYGGTFPERNTDTQYF
TRBJ2-2 | TRBV27 | 15 | few | TRBD2 | TGTGCCAGCAGTTTAGGGACTAGAGGCACCGGGGAGCTGTTTTTT | CASSLGTRGTGELFF
TRBJ1-1 | TRBV11-2 | 13 | NA | NA | TGTGCCAGCAGCTTCCGCAGGAACACTGAAGCTTTCTTT | CASSFRRNTEAFF
TRBJ1-2 | TRBV12-3/TRBV12-4 | 10 | NA | NA | TGTGCCAGCATGGGAAGGGACCACACCTTC | CASMGRDHTF
TRBJ1-5 | TRBV27 | 15 | NA | NA | TGTGCCAGCAGTCTGCCGGGGGATAGCAATCAGCCCCAGCATTTT | CASSLPGDSNQPQHF
TRBJ1-2 | TRBV25-1 | 13 | NA | NA | TGTGCCAGCAGAACGGGGTTCTCGGGTGGCTACACCTTC | CASRTGFSGGYTF
TRBJ2-7 | TRBV2 | 13 | few | NA | TGTGCCAGCAGTTCCGCGGACGGATACGAGCAGTACTTC | CASSSADGYEQYF
TRBJ2-1 | TRBV7-9 | 12 | few | NA | TGTGCCAGCAGCTTATTACAGGGTGAGCAGTTCTTC | CASSLLQGEQFF
TRBJ1-2 | TRBV19 | 12 | NA | NA | TGTGCCAGTAGTAGCGAAACCATCCTCCACACCTTC | CASSSETILHTF